Described below is a single TCR beta chain sequence and its context. Its specificity is not known. Semi-nested PCR with Nested Universal Primer A followed constant-region reverse priming of full-length variable regions. TCRdb ran MiXCR on the 5' RACE reads and lists one entry per CDR3 protein. The sample holds thousands of distinct CDR3 sequences, roughly 73% seen once. The sorted Tregs were CD4+CD25+CD127-/low cells. The CDR3 extends over 15 amino acids. Germline CDR1 LNHNV, CDR2 YYDKDF (reference sequence). V lost 3 bases and J lost 5; bases outside the gene matches: 9. Study-wide results and limits: Larger-cohort validation covered only one TCR beta V-J rearrangement. Tumor memory CD4+ T cell TCR gene usage clustered with blood and lymph node memory CD4+ cells and lymph node naive CD4+ cells. Tumor Treg TCRs overlapped most with tumor naive CD4+ cells.

This chain uses TRBV15 with TRBJ2-5, with TRBD1 matching over 7 bases. This clonotype was sampled from a female donor with breast cancer. The sequenced sample was tumor-infiltrating Tregs sorted from the breast tumor. The DNA of the CDR3 is TGTGCCACCAGCAGGCCCGGGACAGCCGGCGAGACCCAGTACTTC. Protein product: CATSRPGTAGETQYF. Looking up the rest from reference TRBV15 and TRBJ2-5 gives the full variable domain: DAMVIQNPRYQVTQFGKPVTLSCSQTLNHNVMYWYQQKSSQAPKLLFHYYDKDFNNEADTPDNFQSRRPNTSFCFLDIRSPGLGDTAMYLCATSRPGTAGETQYFGPGTRLLVL.